This is a list of T cell receptor beta chains from one sample in a study of tumor-infiltrating lymphocytes in oesophageal squamous cell carcinoma. TCRdb re-called the PCR reads through MiXCR, storing one row per CDR3 protein. The sample has almost 20,000 distinct CDR3 sequences, around 40% seen once; the top ten hold under 8%. The sample taken for sequencing was blood. These receptors were collected from a male donor with esophageal squamous cell carcinoma. Each CDR3 is given with its conserved first and last residue. The order of the fields is V gene, J gene, clone size, D gene, CDR3 DNA, CDR3 protein. A D gene is named only where the DNA matches it firmly. Clone size appears in some rows only: once, few, many, or a class for an expanded clone.

TRBV18	TRBJ2-3	many	TRBD2	TGTGCCAGCTCACCAGCTACGGGGGGGCTAAAAGATACGCAGTATTTT	CASSPATGGLKDTQYF
TRBV7-3	TRBJ2-7	few	NA	TGTGCCAGCAGCTTAAACCCCGGACCATACAATGAGCAGTACTTC	CASSLNPGPYNEQYF
TRBV6-6	TRBJ1-2	NA	NA	TGTGCCAGCAGATCACAGGGAGGGCTGAACTATGGCTACACCTTC	CASRSQGGLNYGYTF
TRBV7-8	TRBJ2-7	NA	TRBD1	TGTGCCAGCAGCTTAGCGCTTTATATTTGGGGACAGGTAACTTACGAGCAGTACTTC	CASSLALYIWGQVTYEQYF
TRBV6-5	TRBJ2-1	few	NA	TGTGCCAGCAGTTACTCCTTCGCCCCAGGGGGGAATGAGCAGTTCTTC	CASSYSFAPGGNEQFF
TRBV7-2	TRBJ2-7	NA	TRBD2	TGTGCCAGCAGCGTTACTAGCGGGTTTTCCTACGAGCAGTACTTC	CASSVTSGFSYEQYF
TRBV11-2	TRBJ2-2	many	TRBD1	TGTGCCAGCAGCTTATCAGGGGGCGAGTATACCGGGGAGCTGTTTTTT	CASSLSGGEYTGELFF
TRBV7-3	TRBJ2-5	few	NA	TGTGCCAGCAGCCCTGCTAGATCCGAGACCCAGTACTTC	CASSPARSETQYF
TRBV6-1	TRBJ2-7	many	TRBD2	TGTGCCAGCAGTGCGGGAGGGGGATACGAGCAGTACTTC	CASSAGGGYEQYF
TRBV24-1	TRBJ2-2	many	NA	TGTGCCACCAGTGACTACGACACCGGGGAGCTGTTTTTT	CATSDYDTGELFF
TRBV24-1	TRBJ1-5	NA	TRBD1	TGTGCCACCGGCCCTACAGGGGGCATAGATCAGCCCCAGCATTTT	CATGPTGGIDQPQHF
TRBV7-3	TRBJ2-5	NA	NA	TGTGCCAGCAGCTTAACCGGCCCAGAGACCCAGTACTTC	CASSLTGPETQYF
TRBV9	TRBJ2-3	few	NA	TGTGCCAGCAGCGTAAGACACGATACGCAGTATTTT	CASSVRHDTQYF
TRBV7-9	TRBJ2-7	NA	TRBD2	TGTGCCAGCAGCTTGGCGGGAGGGCTAGAGGGTGAGCAGTACTTC	CASSLAGGLEGEQYF
TRBV11-1	TRBJ2-1	NA	TRBD2	TGTGCCAGCAGCGCCGACTCAATACTAGCGGGATGGTACGAGCAGTTCTTC	CASSADSILAGWYEQFF
TRBV12-3/TRBV12-4	TRBJ1-5	medium-sized	TRBD1	TGTGCCAGCAGTCCCCCGGGACAGGTCAATCAGCCCCAGCATTTT	CASSPPGQVNQPQHF
TRBV7-7	TRBJ2-1	few	TRBD2	TGTGCTAGCAGCTTATTTAGCGGGAGTTACAATGAGCAGTTCTTC	CASSLFSGSYNEQFF
TRBV10-3	TRBJ2-3	NA	NA	TGTGCCATCGGGCGGCCGCCGAGCACAGATACGCAGTATTTT	CAIGRPPSTDTQYF